The 25 T cell receptor beta chains below come from one sample, sequenced in a study of blood T cell repertoires in COVID-19. Libraries were prepared by immunoSEQ multiplex PCR; TCRdb keeps only in-frame clonotypes and omits some of them. The sample lists about 110,000 clones; 75% to 85% were seen once. The sample consisted of peripheral blood. The source is an elderly man with COVID-19, enrolled during active disease.

The chain has TRBV7-3 and TRBJ2-2; possible D gene TRBD2, 5 bases. Germline loops: CDR1 SGHTA, CDR2 FQGTGA. The V and J ends lost 1 base and 5 bases respectively, with 17 bases between them. This CDR3 is built from 17 residues. The CDR3 DNA follows: TGTGCCAGCAGCTTAAAGAAGGTCTTCGGGAAAACCGGGGAGCTGTTTTTT. Residues: CASSLKKVFGKTGELFF.

The chain is built from TRBV20-1 and TRBJ1-5; no definite D call. Trimming cost V 3 bases and J 4 bases, with 10 bases left between them. CDR3 length equals 13 residues. Germline CDR1 reads DFQATT; CDR2 reads SNEGSKA (reference sequence). The CDR3 reads CSASSGLNQPQHF. Written as DNA, the CDR3 is TGCAGTGCTAGTTCGGGATTGAATCAGCCCCAGCATTTT.

V usage is TRBV18 and J usage is TRBJ1-5, with TRBD1 as a possible D gene (5 bases). The CDR3 spans 14 residues. Deletions cut 5 bases from V and 7 bases from J, with 15 bases between. The germline V gene has CDR1 KGHSH and CDR2 LQKENI. CDR3 DNA: TGTGCCAGCTCAGGAGGGCAGGGCCCCCAGCCCCAGCATTTT. Its translation: CASSGGQGPQPQHF.

The rearrangement uses TRBV4-1 and TRBJ1-3; 7 bases line up with TRBD1. The CDR3 contains 15 residues. Per germline, CDR1 MGHRA and CDR2 YSYEKL. V gave up 1 base and J gave up 4 bases; unmatched junction bases: 4. The CDR3, as DNA: TGCGCCAGCAGCCAAGGACAGGGATACGGAAACACCATATATTTT. Translating gives CASSQGQGYGNTIYF.

The chain carries TRBV28 and TRBJ2-7; 10 bases map to TRBD2. J gave up 3 bases and V 5 bases, and 13 bases lay outside the gene matches. This CDR3 is 17 amino acids long. Germline values: CDR1 MDHEN, CDR2 SYDVKM. CDR3 in amino acids: CASSPRASGRSDYEQYF. CDR3 sequence (DNA): TGTGCCAGCAGTCCCCGAGCTAGCGGGAGATCGGACTACGAGCAGTACTTC.

The chain has TRBV7-2 and TRBJ2-5, with 8 positions matching TRBD1. The CDR3 is 13 amino acids. Per the germline V gene, CDR1 is SGHTA and CDR2 is FQGNSA. With 3 bases clipped from V and 4 bases from J, the junction kept 1 base outside the gene matches. The DNA for the CDR3 is TGTGCCAGCAGCTTTCAGGGGGCAGAGACCCAGTACTTC. This sequence encodes CASSFQGAETQYF.

This chain uses TRBV5-1 with TRBJ1-5, with a weak D call TRBD1 (6 bases). V shed 4 bases and J shed 2 bases, with 16 bases lying between them. The CDR3 runs to 16 residues. Germline CDR1 is SGHRS and CDR2 is YFSETQ. This CDR3 reads CASSHNSGEGNQPQHF. The CDR3 DNA follows: TGCGCCAGCAGCCACAATTCAGGGGAAGGCAATCAGCCCCAGCATTTT.

The chain links TRBV24-1 to TRBJ2-5; TRBD1 aligns across 7 bases. CDR3 length: 15 residues. After removal of 0 bases from V and 4 bases from J, the junction contained 4 bases not matched to a gene. The germline V gene encodes CDR1 KGHDR and CDR2 SFDVKD. Here the CDR3 reads CATSDLSTGRETQYF. The CDR3 nucleotides are TGTGCCACCAGTGATTTGTCGACAGGGAGAGAGACCCAGTACTTC.

This chain connects TRBV7-8 to TRBJ2-1, with TRBD1 identical over 8 bases. This CDR3 contains 15 residues. Germline CDR1 and CDR2: SGHVS and FQNEAQ. V was pared by 4 bases and J by 6 bases, with 8 bases of the junction left unmatched. The CDR3: CASSYAGDRSNEQFF. CDR3 sequence (DNA): TGTGCCAGCAGCTATGCCGGGGACAGGTCCAATGAGCAGTTCTTC.

The J gene is TRBJ2-1, the V gene TRBV9, with a tentative D call TRBD2 (5 bases). The V gene lost 4 bases and the J gene lost 10 bases, with 15 bases spanning the gap. Per germline, CDR1 SGDLS and CDR2 YYNGEE. The CDR3 has 13 amino acids. The CDR3 here is CASSTAAGREQFF. For the CDR3, the DNA is TGTGCCAGCAGCACAGCGGCCGGCCGGGAGCAGTTCTTC. Looking up the rest from reference TRBV9 and TRBJ2-1 gives the full variable domain: DSGVTQTPKHLITATGQRVTLRCSPRSGDLSVYWYQQSLDQGLQFLIQYYNGEERAKGNILERFSAQQFPDLHSELNLSSLELGDSALYFCASSTAAGREQFFGPGTRLTVL.

The chain couples TRBV19 to TRBJ2-1, with 7 bases identical to TRBD1. Germline V CDR1 and CDR2: LNHDA, SQIVND (reference sequence). The CDR3 runs 15 residues. Trimming at V came to 0 bases and at J to 14 bases, leaving 13 bases not matched to a gene. The CDR3 nucleotides are TGTGCCAGTAGTATAGAAGGGGGCGGCCGGTCGATCGAGTTCTTC. Translating gives CASSIEGGGRSIEFF.

The CDR3 DNA sequence: TGTGCCAGCAGCCCGGACAGGGTTCGCGAGCAGTTCTTC. This translates into CASSPDRVREQFF. J is TRBJ2-1 and V is TRBV7-3; 8 bases are a match to TRBD1. V gave up 5 bases and J gave up 10 bases; unmatched junction bases: 7. Germline loops: CDR1 SGHTA, CDR2 FQGTGA. The CDR3 is 13 residues long.

The rearrangement uses TRBV2 and TRBJ1-4; 7 nucleotides agree with TRBD1. Germline V gene lookup returns CDR1 SNHLY and CDR2 FYNNEI. V shed 6 bases and J 4 bases; nucleotides not matched to a gene: 5. The CDR3 runs 14 residues. CDR3 bases: TGTGCCAGCAGCCGACAGGGCCATAATGAAAAACTGTTTTTT. Protein sequence: CASSRQGHNEKLFF.

This chain connects TRBV10-3 to TRBJ2-2; D is uncertain. V lost 3 bases and J 6 bases, leaving 8 bases between the germline ends. CDR3 size: 13 residues. Per the germline V gene, CDR1 is ENHRY and CDR2 is SYGVKD. CDR3 nucleotides: TGTGCCATCAGTGATAGAGTCTCCGGGGAGCTGTTTTTT. It codes for CAISDRVSGELFF.

The chain recombines TRBV15 with TRBJ2-4, with TRBD1 as a possible D gene (5 bases). V was cut by 4 bases and J by 0 bases, with 13 bases left in between. The CDR3 spans 16 residues. The germline V gene has CDR1 LNHNV and CDR2 YYDKDF (reference sequence). The CDR3 here is CATSTQTARAKNIQYF. CDR3 DNA sequence: TGTGCCACCAGCACCCAGACAGCCCGAGCCAAAAACATTCAGTACTTC.

The chain has TRBV29-1 and TRBJ2-7; 7 positions match TRBD2. V gave up 4 bases and J gave up 3 bases; unmatched junction bases: 9. The CDR3 extends over 14 amino acids. Germline loops: CDR1 SQVTM, CDR2 ANQGSEA. CDR3 in DNA: TGCAGCGTTGGGTTGATAACGGGAGGCTACGAGCAGTACTTC. Translating it yields CSVGLITGGYEQYF.

The gene calls are TRBV7-2 and TRBJ2-7, with 9 bases aligning to TRBD2. Losses at the gene ends were 0 bases for V and 4 bases for J; bases not matched to a gene: 13. There are 18 residues in the CDR3. Germline CDR1 and CDR2: SGHTA and FQGNSA. CDR3 sequence reads: CASSLAAGGVPGPYEQYF. The CDR3 bases are TGTGCCAGCAGCTTAGCGGCGGGAGGGGTACCGGGGCCTTACGAGCAGTACTTC.

CDR3 amino acids: CASSPYRGKGETQYF. The CDR3 nucleotides are TGTGCCAGTAGTCCTTACAGGGGGAAGGGAGAGACCCAGTACTTC. This rearrangement joins TRBV19 to TRBJ2-5; 8 bases line up with TRBD1. The CDR3 extends over 15 amino acids. CDR1 LNHDA and CDR2 SQIVND come from the germline V gene (reference sequence). V was pared by 5 bases and J by 4 bases, with 9 bases of the junction left unmatched.

Points on this clone: This sample includes further DNA sequences coding for the same CDR3. The V and J genes are TRBV6-2 or TRBV6-3 and TRBJ2-7; possibly TRBD2 for D (6 bases). The CDR3 runs to 13 residues. V lost 0 bases to trimming and J lost 4 bases, with 7 bases between them. Germline V lookup: CDR1 MNHEY, CDR2 SVGEGT. CDR3 in DNA: TGTGCCAGCAGTTACTCTGCGGGGTACGAGCAGTACTTC. Protein sequence: CASSYSAGYEQYF.

The V gene is TRBV28, the J gene TRBJ2-3, with 10 bases identical to TRBD2. Germline assignment: CDR1 MDHEN and CDR2 SYDVKM. After removal of 4 bases from V and 2 bases from J, the junction contained 6 bases not matched to a gene. The CDR3 extends over 16 amino acids. CDR3 protein: CASSSPTSGYTDTQYF. The CDR3 bases are TGTGCCAGCAGTTCTCCGACTAGCGGGTACACAGATACGCAGTATTTT.

J is TRBJ2-7 and V is TRBV7-3; D perhaps matches TRBD2 (6 bases). The CDR3 has 14 amino acids. Per the germline V gene, CDR1 is SGHTA and CDR2 is FQGTGA. Trimming removed 5 bases at V and 2 bases at J, with 13 bases between. DNA for the CDR3: TGTGCCAGCAGCCCAGGAGGACTACCCTACGAGCAGTACTTC. This translates into CASSPGGLPYEQYF.

The rearrangement joins TRBV5-5 to TRBJ2-7; maybe TRBD1 (5 bases). The CDR3 loop spans 15 amino acids. Germline CDR1 is SGHKS and CDR2 is YYEKEE (reference sequence). The V end lost 1 base, the J end lost 2 bases, and 13 bases lay between the germline ends. CDR3 nucleotides: TGTGCCAGCAGCTTGTGGCAGGGTTTTGCCTACGAGCAGTACTTC. Protein product: CASSLWQGFAYEQYF. The full variable domain, in which reference TRBV5-5 and TRBJ2-7 provide the parts outside the CDR3, is DAGVTQSPTHLIKTRGQQVTLRCSPISGHKSVSWYQQVLGQGPQFIFQYYEKEERGRGNFPDRFSARQFPNYSSELNVNALLLGDSALYLCASSLWQGFAYEQYFGPGTRLTVT.

The chain links TRBV15 to TRBJ1-1; possibly TRBD1 for D (5 bases). Trimming removed 5 bases from V and 0 bases from J, with 13 bases in between. The CDR3 length is 15 residues. The germline V gene encodes CDR1 LNHNV and CDR2 YYDKDF (reference sequence). This CDR3 is CATSPTGGMNTEAFF. In nucleotides, the CDR3 is TGTGCCACCAGCCCCACGGGGGGAATGAACACTGAAGCTTTCTTT.

This clone has just a few counts. The chain carries TRBV9 and TRBJ1-6; no clear D. The CDR3 has 13 residues. Trimming shortened V by 2 bases and J by 6 bases, and 6 bases separated the two germline ends. Germline values: CDR1 SGDLS, CDR2 YYNGEE. The CDR3 here is CASSVKANSPLHF. CDR3 DNA: TGTGCCAGCAGCGTTAAAGCTAATTCACCCCTCCACTTT.

The chain couples TRBV28 to TRBJ2-5; D remains ambiguous. This CDR3 is 14 amino acids long. Trimming cost V 3 bases and J 7 bases, with 15 bases left between them. Germline values: CDR1 MDHEN, CDR2 SYDVKM. DNA of the CDR3: TGTGCCAGCAGTTTGTCCCAACTTGCCCGGACCCAGTACTTC. Translated, it gives CASSLSQLARTQYF.